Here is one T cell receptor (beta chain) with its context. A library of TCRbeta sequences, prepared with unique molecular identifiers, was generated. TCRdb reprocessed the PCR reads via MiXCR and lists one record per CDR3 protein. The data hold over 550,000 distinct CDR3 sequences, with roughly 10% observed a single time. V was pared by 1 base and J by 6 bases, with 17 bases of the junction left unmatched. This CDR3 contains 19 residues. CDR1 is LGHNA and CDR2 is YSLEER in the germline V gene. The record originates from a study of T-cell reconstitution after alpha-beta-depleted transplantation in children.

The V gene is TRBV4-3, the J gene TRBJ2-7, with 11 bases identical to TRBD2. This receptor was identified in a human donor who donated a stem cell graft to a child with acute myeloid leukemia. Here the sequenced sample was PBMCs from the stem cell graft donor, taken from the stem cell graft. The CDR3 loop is CASSQALLAGVLDSSEQYF. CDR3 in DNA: TGCGCCAGCAGCCAAGCCTTACTAGCGGGAGTTTTGGATTCTAGCGAGCAGTACTTC.